A selection of T cell receptor beta chains follows, all from one sample in a study of post-analysis software for immune sequencing data. Each CDR3 protein gets one entry after TCRdb re-called the PCR reads with MiXCR. Of 650,000 to 850,000 distinct CDR3 sequences listed, roughly 50% are singletons. Sequenced input: blood. The receptors shown here come from a girl aged 10-17 years with multiple sclerosis. The CDR3 runs from the conserved cysteine through the conserved F or W. Each record gives: V gene, J gene, clone size, D gene, CDR3 DNA, CDR3 protein. A D gene is named only where the DNA matches it firmly. Clone size appears in some rows only: once, few, many, or a class for an expanded clone.

TRBV7-8	TRBJ2-7	NA	NA	TGTGCCAGCAGCATGTCCGGGGGGCAGTACTTC	CASSMSGGQYF
TRBV11-2	TRBJ2-7	NA	NA	TGTGCCAGCAGCCCCCGAACAGGGCCCTCCTACGAGCAGTACTTC	CASSPRTGPSYEQYF
TRBV6-1	TRBJ1-2	NA	TRBD1	TGTGCCAGCAGCGAAGCCCTGACAGGGAACTATGGCTACACCTTC	CASSEALTGNYGYTF
TRBV20-1	TRBJ2-3	NA	TRBD1	TGCAGTGCTACTGGGACAGCCCTTAGCACAGATACGCAGTATTTT	CSATGTALSTDTQYF
TRBV7-9	TRBJ2-5	NA	TRBD1	TGTGCCAGCAGCCCCCGACGGACAGGGTTATTGGAGACCCAGTACTTC	CASSPRRTGLLETQYF
TRBV7-9	TRBJ2-3	NA	TRBD1	TGTGCCAGCAGCCCGGGGACAGAATATAGCACAGATACGCAGTATTTT	CASSPGTEYSTDTQYF
TRBV5-1	TRBJ2-4	NA	NA	TGCGCCAGCAGCTTGATGGGGTTGGCCATTCAGTACTTC	CASSLMGLAIQYF
TRBV5-5	TRBJ2-7	few	TRBD2	TGTGCCAGCAGCCACCTGACTAGCGGGGTGACCTACGAGCAGTACTTC	CASSHLTSGVTYEQYF
TRBV6-5	TRBJ2-1	NA	TRBD1	TGTGCCAGCAGTTACCCCGACAGGGCGACCTACAATGAGCAGTTCTTC	CASSYPDRATYNEQFF
TRBV5-1	TRBJ2-1	NA	TRBD2	TGCGCCAGCAGCATAGGGAGTCTGGCGGGAGGGCACAATGAGCAGTTCTTC	CASSIGSLAGGHNEQFF
TRBV5-1	TRBJ2-3	NA	NA	TGCGCCAGCAGCTTGGGAGTCGGGATCACAGATACGCAGTATTTT	CASSLGVGITDTQYF
TRBV18	TRBJ2-7	NA	TRBD1	TGTGCCAGCTCACAGTGGACAGGGCAATTCAAGTGGGAGCAGTACTTC	CASSQWTGQFKWEQYF
TRBV7-2	TRBJ2-5	few	TRBD2	TGTGCCAGCACACGTAGCGGGGGAGGGTCCAAAGAGACCCAGTACTTC	CASTRSGGGSKETQYF
TRBV6-6	TRBJ2-5	NA	TRBD1	TGTGCCAGCAGCGTACGGGACAGAAAAGAGACCCAGTACTTC	CASSVRDRKETQYF
TRBV13	TRBJ2-3	few	TRBD2	TGTGCCAGCAGCTCAAGGACTAGCGGGATGTTAAATACGCAGTATTTT	CASSSRTSGMLNTQYF
TRBV12-3/TRBV12-4	TRBJ2-5	NA	TRBD2	TGTGCCAGCAGTTCCGGGACTAGCGGCCCCGGGGAGGAAGAGACCCAGTACTTC	CASSSGTSGPGEEETQYF
TRBV9	TRBJ1-1	once	TRBD1	TGTGCCAGCAGCCCACGACAGGGGGCTAGCACTGAAGCTTTCTTT	CASSPRQGASTEAFF
TRBV27	TRBJ2-5	NA	TRBD1	TGTGCCAGCAGTCCCTCCAGGGGGCCCGAAGAGACCCAGTACTTC	CASSPSRGPEETQYF
TRBV5-1	TRBJ2-7	many	NA	TGCGCCAGCAGCCCCCCTGGGGGTTACGAGCAGTACTTC	CASSPPGGYEQYF
TRBV18	TRBJ2-7	NA	NA	TGTGCCAGCTCACCACAGCTATTCGATAGCAGGGACGAGCAGTACTTC	CASSPQLFDSRDEQYF
TRBV4-1	TRBJ1-2	few	NA	TGCGCCAGCAGCCAAGATCAGGCGAGTCGCCCCCGGGACTATGGCTACACCTTC	CASSQDQASRPRDYGYTF
TRBV14	TRBJ2-3	NA	NA	TGTGCCAGCAACCTGGGGACAGATACGCAGTATTTT	CASNLGTDTQYF
TRBV9	TRBJ2-3	NA	NA	TGTGCCAGCAGCGTAGGTGCGGCCACCCCAAGCACAGATACGCAGTATTTT	CASSVGAATPSTDTQYF
TRBV29-1	TRBJ2-1	NA	NA	TGCAGCGTTGTCCCACTTGGCGCCTACAATGAGCAGTTCTTC	CSVVPLGAYNEQFF
TRBV12-3/TRBV12-4	TRBJ2-1	few	TRBD1	TGTGCCAGCACCCAGGGGGCCCCAGGGGGCGAAATCAATGAGCAGTTCTTC	CASTQGAPGGEINEQFF
TRBV20-1	TRBJ2-4	few	TRBD2	TGCAGTGCCTCCCGGGGGGGATCAGTTACGGAAAACATTCAGTACTTC	CSASRGGSVTENIQYF
TRBV6-6	TRBJ2-4	NA	NA	TGTGCCAGCAGTTACGCCTCTGGGTCGGGTAGCATTCAGTACTTC	CASSYASGSGSIQYF
TRBV14	TRBJ2-1	NA	TRBD2	TGTGCCGGCAGCCAAGATTCTAGCGGGGGGAAGCGTGAGCAGTTCTTC	CAGSQDSSGGKREQFF
TRBV5-1	TRBJ2-5	NA	TRBD1	TGCGCCAGCAGCGGAACCCGGGACAGCCACGGGACCCAGTACTTC	CASSGTRDSHGTQYF
TRBV3-1	TRBJ2-1	NA	NA	TGTGCCAGCAGCCAAGATCGTACGGGTGGCTCCTACAATGAGCAGTTCTTC	CASSQDRTGGSYNEQFF
TRBV29-1	TRBJ1-2	NA	NA	TGCAGCGTCTCCGACGGAAACTATGGCTACACCTTC	CSVSDGNYGYTF
TRBV10-3	TRBJ2-1	NA	NA	TGTGCCGCCTCCCCCAACCCGGAGACGGAGACCCAGTTCTTC	CAASPNPETETQFF
TRBV2	TRBJ2-3	once	NA	TGTGCCAGCAGGTTGGACTGGGCAGATACGCAGTATTTT	CASRLDWADTQYF
TRBV2	TRBJ1-2	NA	NA	TGTGCCAGCCGGACGGACAGCACGTACACCTTC	CASRTDSTYTF
TRBV6-5	TRBJ1-2	NA	NA	TGTGCCAGCAGTTACTCTTCGGGGGCGGGTGAATATGGCTACACCTTC	CASSYSSGAGEYGYTF